Below, 5 T cell receptor beta chains from the same sample are listed, as sequenced in a study of neurological immune-mediated disorders. A single record per CDR3 protein comes from TCRdb applying MiXCR to the 5' RACE reads. The sample holds 60,000 or so distinct CDR3 sequences, roughly 11% seen once. The sequenced sample was PBMCs. The origin of the receptors is a man in his 60s in good health.

This clonotype was recorded at least ten times. This rearrangement joins TRBV27 to TRBJ1-3; D call uncertain. Germline CDR1 is MNHEY and CDR2 is SMNVEV (reference sequence). V was cut by 2 bases and J by 4 bases, with 9 bases left in between. The CDR3 has 14 amino acids. The CDR3 region is CASSLNARGNTIYF. For the CDR3, the DNA is TGTGCCAGCAGTTTAAACGCGCGAGGAAACACCATATATTTT.

This clonotype was recorded at least ten times. The V and J genes are TRBV9 and TRBJ2-3; 16 bases line up with TRBD2. Trimming took 3 bases from V and 4 from J; bases not matched to a gene: 8. Germline lookup yields CDR1 SGDLS and CDR2 YYNGEE. This CDR3 has 18 amino acids. The CDR3 nucleotides read TGTGCCAGCAGCGCCGGGACTAGCGGGGGGGTTTGGGCAGATACGCAGTATTTT. As protein: CASSAGTSGGVWADTQYF. Drawing the rest from reference TRBV9 and TRBJ2-3, the complete variable domain is DSGVTQTPKHLITATGQRVTLRCSPRSGDLSVYWYQQSLDQGLQFLIQYYNGEERAKGNILERFSAQQFPDLHSELNLSSLELGDSALYFCASSAGTSGGVWADTQYFGPGTRLTVL.

This clonotype was detected many times. V gene TRBV7-2 combines with J gene TRBJ2-1; tentatively, D is TRBD2 (5 bases). This CDR3 contains 16 residues. From germline, CDR1 is SGHTA and CDR2 FQGNSA. V gave up 1 base and J gave up 2 bases, with 12 bases separating them. CDR3 in DNA: TGTGCCAGCAGCTTAGTGGCGGGTAATACCTACAATGAGCAGTTCTTC. Protein sequence: CASSLVAGNTYNEQFF.

This clonotype appeared many times. This chain joins TRBV28 and TRBJ1-1; tentatively, D is TRBD1 (5 bases). Germline V gene sequence: CDR1 MDHEN, CDR2 SYDVKM. Trimming pared 7 bases from V and 0 bases from J, leaving 15 bases between. There are 15 residues in the CDR3. CDR3: CASTPAAGMNTEAFF. The DNA of the CDR3 is TGTGCCAGCACCCCAGCCGCAGGGATGAACACTGAAGCTTTCTTT.

Many counts were recorded for this clonotype. This rearrangement joins TRBV20-1 to TRBJ2-1; D is uncertain. CDR3 length: 16 residues. The V end was cut by 0 bases, the J end by 8 bases, with 20 bases between. The germline V gene encodes CDR1 DFQATT and CDR2 SNEGSKA (reference sequence). DNA for the CDR3: TGCAGTGCTAGAGATTTAAAGGACCGCCTAGGCTATGAGCAGTTCTTC. Residues: CSARDLKDRLGYEQFF.